This T cell receptor (beta chain) was captured in a study of monozygotic twins with inflammatory bowel disease (dated by TCRdb to between 2018 and 2021). In the study overall: A total of approximately 28 monozygotic twin pairs were included in the full study, comprising nine German pairs (four IBD-concordant, five IBD-discordant) and 19 IBD-discordant Danish pairs. Each individual had, on average, about 151 000 unique TCRalpha sequences and 181 000 unique TCRbeta sequences available for analysis. The search for disease-associated traits relied mainly on comparing, within discordant pairs, IBD patients with their genetically identical healthy co-twins. Paper-wide results and their limitations: Because patients received different immunosuppressive treatments, the repertoires may have picked up extra background noise and variability between individuals. Concordant and discordant twins showed no difference in repertoire similarity, possibly because of limited statistical power. Compared with healthy twins, IBD patients had fewer clonotypes in common with other individuals, a difference most pronounced in patients showing signs of disease activity. A decrease in TCRbeta repertoire diversity, as measured by inverse Simpson index, was observed in IBD patients compared with their healthy co-twins. No single strong signal or clonotype linked to IBD turned up in the results, so the idea that one exists was not supported. Different T cell subtypes could not be distinguished in the analysis.

Inclusive of the bounding cysteine and phenylalanine, the CDR3 is 16 residues long. No DNA appears here. Via the germline V gene, CDR1 is SGHRS and CDR2 YFSETQ. The library was generated by 5' RACE. For each TCR library, around 3,500 ng of total RNA was used. For each sample, cDNA synthesis with SMARTScribe reverse transcriptase was split into eight separate reactions. During cDNA synthesis, template switching was used to introduce unique molecular identifiers that contained a 6-nucleotide sample barcode. TCRalpha and TCRbeta cDNA was amplified by two nested PCRs of roughly 15 and 9 cycles, with bead purification after each PCR. Before amplification, the cDNA was treated with uracil DNA-glycosylase and purified using the QIAquick PCR purification kit. The second PCR added Illumina TruSeq-compatible adapters along with sample-specific barcodes. Library quality and concentration were checked on TapeStation and Qubit, and libraries were pooled at 5 to 6.5 ng each. Sequencing of pooled libraries was carried out on an Illumina HiSeq2500 single-index Rapid Run using 2 x 100 bp reads and custom sequencing primers. As for how the authors treated the data: PCR and sequencing errors were corrected by UMI-based consensus assembly using MiGEC version 1.2.6. MiXCR version 2.1.1 handled V(D)J alignment, clonotype assembly and CDR3 extraction. To normalise gene usage, clonotype sharing and MAIT/NKT TCR abundance, the top 1000, 10 000 and 20 000 clonotypes in each sample were analysed. Diversity was computed as the inverse Simpson index with the vegan R package after downsampling to 27 000 UMIs. Paired Mann-Whitney U tests were applied to discordant twin pairs, and Benjamini-Hochberg correction was used for multiple testing. The reads underwent TCRdb reprocessing, giving one record for each CDR3 protein sequence and no DNA. TCRdb's processing, not the authors', yielded these V and J calls. This sample's table has entries for under 200,000 distinct CDR3 sequences. The ten largest make up approximately 2.8% of the sample.

From each donor, a roughly 2.5 ml peripheral blood sample was collected into PAXgene tubes and stored at -80 degrees C. Total RNA was isolated from whole blood with the PAXgene blood miRNA kit on an automated QIAcube, without T cell sorting. Peripheral blood from monozygotic twin pairs who were concordant or discordant for inflammatory bowel disease underwent deep TCRalpha and TCRbeta repertoire profiling using unique molecular barcoding. Smoking habits were recorded for all twin pairs, and individuals were classified as current, former or never smokers. About this clonotype: Its antigen is still unknown.

The material sequenced was blood. The clonotype originates from a human donor with ulcerative colitis or Crohn's disease, or a healthy co-twin of an affected twin (not recorded which). The chain links TRBV5-1 with TRBJ2-7; as DNA is missing, the TRBD1 call by TCRdb cannot be tested. The CDR3 has the sequence CASSHTGQGPSYEQYF.